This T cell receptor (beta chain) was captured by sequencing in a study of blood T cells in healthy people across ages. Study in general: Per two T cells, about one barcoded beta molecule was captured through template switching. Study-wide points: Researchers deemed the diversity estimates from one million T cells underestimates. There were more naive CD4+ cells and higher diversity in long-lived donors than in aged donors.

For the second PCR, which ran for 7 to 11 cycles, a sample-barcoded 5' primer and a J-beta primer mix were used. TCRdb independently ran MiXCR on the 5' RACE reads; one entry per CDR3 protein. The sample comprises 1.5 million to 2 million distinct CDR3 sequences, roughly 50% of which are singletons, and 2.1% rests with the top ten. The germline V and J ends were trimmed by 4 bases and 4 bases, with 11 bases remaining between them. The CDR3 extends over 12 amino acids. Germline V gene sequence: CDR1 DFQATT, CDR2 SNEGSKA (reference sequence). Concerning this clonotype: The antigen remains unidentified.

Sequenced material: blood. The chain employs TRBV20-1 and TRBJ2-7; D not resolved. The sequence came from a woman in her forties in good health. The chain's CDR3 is CSATRVPYEQYF. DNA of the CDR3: TGCAGTGCTACCCGGGTCCCTTACGAGCAGTACTTC.